This TCR beta chain appears in the sequencing data of a study of cytomegalovirus exposure and HLA in healthy donors. Findings and caveats of the study: TCR beta V- and J-gene trimming was later associated with a missense DCLRE1C variant. In a later analysis, parvovirus B19, influenza, CMV and Epstein-Barr virus appeared linked to several top co-occurrence clusters. Relative to the roughly 640-donor mean, N-insertions were reportedly fewer in an Asian-associated ancestry cluster in a later analysis.

It was healthy bone marrow donors who served as donors. 60 Vbeta and 13 Jbeta primers were used in PCR. TCRdb keeps only in-frame clones here, not all; method: immunoSEQ multiplex PCR. This sample has some 200,000 clones, with about 79% found just once. Concerning this clone: The antigen is not known.

With 4 bases removed from V and 11 bases from J, the gap between germline ends came to 18 bases. This CDR3 comprises 14 residues. Germline V gene sequence: CDR1 SGHTA, CDR2 FQGNSA. The chain couples TRBV7-2 to TRBJ1-5; tentative D call: TRBD1 (5 bases). Sequencing input: PBMCs. The source is a woman in her forties or fifties in good health and CMV-seronegative. The CDR3 reads CASSSPGGLGTQHF. Written as DNA, the CDR3 is TGTGCCAGCAGCTCCCCGGGGGGATTGGGAACCCAGCATTTT.